The source of this T cell receptor beta chain is a study of shared clonotypes between healthy human individuals. Study in general: Donor composition was a couple of women and a few men, aged 18 to 49. Study-level findings and limits: Some naive CD4 clonotypes, about 5%, turned up in common across several donors.

Note on this clone: What it binds is not known.

This CDR3 region has 17 residues. CDR1 and CDR2 (germline): MNHEY, SMNVEV (reference sequence). Unmatched junction bases numbered 10, after V lost 6 bases and J lost 4 bases. Genomic DNA of every subset was divided equally among multiple immunoSEQ plates. Clones were read by immunoSEQ multiplex PCR, and TCRdb kept only the in-frame ones, dropping some. The table has 2.3 million or so clones, about 92% seen once; the top ten hold 0.39%. Subsets obtained from CD4+ cells comprised CD45RA+ naive and CD45RA-negative memory cells. The TCR was taken from a man younger than 35 in good health. Some clones in this sample may be carry-over from other donors' samples. The V gene is TRBV27, the J gene TRBJ2-6, with TRBD1 matching 9 bases. The material sequenced was naive CD4+ T cells from PBMCs. Subset meaning: CD45RA+ positively selected. The CDR3 region is CASSRSRDRAGANVLTF. The CDR3 DNA follows: TGTGCCAGCAGCAGGTCCCGGGACAGGGCCGGGGCCAACGTCCTGACTTTC.